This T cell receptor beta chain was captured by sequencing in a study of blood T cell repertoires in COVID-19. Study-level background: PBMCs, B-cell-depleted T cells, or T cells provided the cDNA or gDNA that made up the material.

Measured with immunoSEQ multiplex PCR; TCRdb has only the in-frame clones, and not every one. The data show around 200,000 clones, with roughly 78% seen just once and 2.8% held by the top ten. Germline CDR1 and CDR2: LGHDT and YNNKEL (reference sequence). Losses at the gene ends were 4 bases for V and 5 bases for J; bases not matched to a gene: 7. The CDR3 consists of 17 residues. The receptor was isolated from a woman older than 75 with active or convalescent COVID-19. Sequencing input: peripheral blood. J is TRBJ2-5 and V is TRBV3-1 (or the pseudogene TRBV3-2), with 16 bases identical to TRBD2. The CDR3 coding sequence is TGTGCCAGCAGCCCCGGGACTAGCGGGGGGGCGGGGGAGACCCAGTACTTC. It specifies CASSPGTSGGAGETQYF.